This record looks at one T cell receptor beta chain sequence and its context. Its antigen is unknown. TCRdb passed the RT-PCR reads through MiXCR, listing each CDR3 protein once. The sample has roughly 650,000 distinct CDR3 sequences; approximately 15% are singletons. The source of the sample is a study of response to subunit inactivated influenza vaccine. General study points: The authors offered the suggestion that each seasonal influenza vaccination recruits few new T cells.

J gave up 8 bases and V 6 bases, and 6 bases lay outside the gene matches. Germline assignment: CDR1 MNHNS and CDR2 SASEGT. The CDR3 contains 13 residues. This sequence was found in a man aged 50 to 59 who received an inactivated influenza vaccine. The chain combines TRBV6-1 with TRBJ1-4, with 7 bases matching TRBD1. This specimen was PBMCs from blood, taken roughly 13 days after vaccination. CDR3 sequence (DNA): TGTGCCAGCAGCAGGGGACAGCTGGAAAAACTGTTTTTT. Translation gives CASSRGQLEKLFF.